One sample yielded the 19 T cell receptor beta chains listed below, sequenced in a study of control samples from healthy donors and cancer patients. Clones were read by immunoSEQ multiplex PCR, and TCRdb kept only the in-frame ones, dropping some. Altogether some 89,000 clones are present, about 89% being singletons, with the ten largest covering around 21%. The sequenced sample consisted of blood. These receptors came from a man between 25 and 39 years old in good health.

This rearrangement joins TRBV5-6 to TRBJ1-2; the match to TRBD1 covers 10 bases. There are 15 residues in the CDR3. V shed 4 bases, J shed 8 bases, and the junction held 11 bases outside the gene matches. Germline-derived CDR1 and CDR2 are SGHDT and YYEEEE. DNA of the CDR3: TGTGCCAGCAGCCCGCCGGGACAGGGGTCGATCGGCTACACCTTC. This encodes CASSPPGQGSIGYTF. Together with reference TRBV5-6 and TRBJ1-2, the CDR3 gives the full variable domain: DAGVTQSPTHLIKTRGQQVTLRCSPKSGHDTVSWYQQALGQGPQFIFQYYEEEERQRGNFPDRFSGHQFPNYSSELNVNALLLGDSALYLCASSPPGQGSIGYTFGSGTRLTVV.

The CDR3 loop reads CASSSKLETQYF. CDR3 bases: TGTGCCAGCAGTTCCAAGTTAGAGACCCAGTACTTC. The chain uses TRBV27 and TRBJ2-5; D remains unclear. The germline gives CDR1 MNHEY, CDR2 SMNVEV (reference sequence). The CDR3 has 12 amino acids. V lost 4 bases and J lost 4, with 7 bases in between.

The CDR3 region has the DNA TGTGCCAGCAGCCCGGGACAGGGAGGGAGCTATGGCTACACCTTC. Amino acid sequence: CASSPGQGGSYGYTF. The chain has TRBV7-9 and TRBJ1-2; TRBD1 matches at 9 bases. In germline, CDR1 is SEHNR, CDR2 FQNEAQ (reference sequence). The V segment lost 5 bases and the J segment 4 bases; nucleotides outside the gene matches: 8. CDR3 length: 15 residues.

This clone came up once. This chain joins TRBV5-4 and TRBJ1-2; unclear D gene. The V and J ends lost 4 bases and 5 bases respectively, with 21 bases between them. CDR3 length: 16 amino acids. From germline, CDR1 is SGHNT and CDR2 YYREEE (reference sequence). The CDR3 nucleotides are TGTGCCAGCAGCCCGGGGAATAGGGCCGATATATATGGCTACACCTTC. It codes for CASSPGNRADIYGYTF.

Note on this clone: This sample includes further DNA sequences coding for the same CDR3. The CDR3 region has the DNA TGTGCCAGCAGCGTAGGGACAGGGGGGACCGGGGAGCTGTTTTTT. It translates to CASSVGTGGTGELFF. V usage is TRBV9 and J usage is TRBJ2-2; 10 positions match TRBD1. J was trimmed by 5 bases and V by 0 bases; bases with no gene match: 1. Germline V gene sequence: CDR1 SGDLS, CDR2 YYNGEE. The CDR3 sequence is 15 residues long. The whole variable domain, remainder taken from reference TRBV9 and TRBJ2-2, is DSGVTQTPKHLITATGQRVTLRCSPRSGDLSVYWYQQSLDQGLQFLIQYYNGEERAKGNILERFSAQQFPDLHSELNLSSLELGDSALYFCASSVGTGGTGELFFGEGSRLTVL.

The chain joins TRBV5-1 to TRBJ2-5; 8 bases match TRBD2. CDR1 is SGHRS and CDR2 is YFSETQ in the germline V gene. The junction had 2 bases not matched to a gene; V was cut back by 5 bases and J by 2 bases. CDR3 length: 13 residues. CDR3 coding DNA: TGCGCCAGCAGGTTAGCGGGGCAAGAGACCCAGTACTTC. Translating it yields CASRLAGQETQYF.

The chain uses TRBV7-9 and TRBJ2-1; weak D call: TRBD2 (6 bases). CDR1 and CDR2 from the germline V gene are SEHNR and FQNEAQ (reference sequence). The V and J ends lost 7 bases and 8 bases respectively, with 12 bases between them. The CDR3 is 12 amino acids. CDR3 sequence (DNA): TGTGCCAGCATCGGGTGGGGGGATGAGCAGTTCTTC. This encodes CASIGWGDEQFF.

The CDR3 coding sequence is TGTGCCAATCGAGTTAACTATGGCTACACCTTC. Translating it yields CANRVNYGYTF. The gene calls are TRBV21-1 and TRBJ1-2. TRBV21-1 is an annotated pseudogene. The CDR3 sequence is 11 residues long.

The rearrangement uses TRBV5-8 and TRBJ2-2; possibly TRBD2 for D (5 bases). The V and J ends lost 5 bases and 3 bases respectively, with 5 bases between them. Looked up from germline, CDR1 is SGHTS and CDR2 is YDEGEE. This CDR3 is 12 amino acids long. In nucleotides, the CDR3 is TGTGCCAGCAGGGGAGACACCGGGGAGCTGTTTTTT. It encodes CASRGDTGELFF.

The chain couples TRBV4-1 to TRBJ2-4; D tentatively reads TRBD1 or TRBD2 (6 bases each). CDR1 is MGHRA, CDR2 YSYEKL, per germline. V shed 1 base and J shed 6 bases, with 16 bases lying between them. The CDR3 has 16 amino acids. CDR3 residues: CASSQGSGAAVNIQYF. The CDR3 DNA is TGCGCCAGCAGCCAAGGGTCGGGGGCGGCCGTAAACATTCAGTACTTC.

The CDR3 loop reads CASSQQETQYF. The CDR3, as DNA: TGTGCCAGCAGCCAGCAAGAGACCCAGTACTTC. This sequence joins TRBV5-4 and TRBJ2-5; D gene unclear. Trimming took off 4 bases at V and 2 bases at J, with 3 bases between the two ends. This CDR3 has 11 residues. Germline-derived CDR1 and CDR2 are SGHNT and YYREEE (reference sequence).

Here the CDR3 DNA reads TGCGCCAGCAGCCCTAGGCCAGGACAGAACTATGGCTACACCTTC. It encodes CASSPRPGQNYGYTF. The V call is TRBV5-1, the J call TRBJ1-2, with a tentative D call TRBD1 (6 bases). V was pared by 4 bases and J by 2 bases, with 15 bases between. Germline CDR1 SGHRS, CDR2 YFSETQ. The CDR3 contains 15 residues.

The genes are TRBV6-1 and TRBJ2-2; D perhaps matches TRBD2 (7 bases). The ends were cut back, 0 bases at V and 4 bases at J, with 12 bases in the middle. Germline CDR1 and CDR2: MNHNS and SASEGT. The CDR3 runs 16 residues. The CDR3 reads CASSEAAGASTGELFF. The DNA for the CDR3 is TGTGCCAGCAGTGAAGCGGCGGGGGCGAGCACCGGGGAGCTGTTTTTT.

In DNA, the CDR3 is TGTGCCAGCAGCCCTGTCGGGCGGAGCAACACCGGGGAGCTGTTTTTT. This sequence encodes CASSPVGRSNTGELFF. V usage is TRBV7-3 and J usage is TRBJ2-2; D call uncertain. This CDR3 contains 16 residues. Germline values: CDR1 SGHTA, CDR2 FQGTGA. V dropped 5 bases and J dropped 2 bases, with 15 bases sitting between them.

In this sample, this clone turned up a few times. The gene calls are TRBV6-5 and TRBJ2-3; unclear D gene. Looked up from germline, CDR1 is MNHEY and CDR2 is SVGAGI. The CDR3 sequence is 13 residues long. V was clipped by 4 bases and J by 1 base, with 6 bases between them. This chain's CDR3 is CASSFMGTDTQYF. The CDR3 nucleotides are TGTGCCAGCAGTTTCATGGGCACAGATACGCAGTATTTT.

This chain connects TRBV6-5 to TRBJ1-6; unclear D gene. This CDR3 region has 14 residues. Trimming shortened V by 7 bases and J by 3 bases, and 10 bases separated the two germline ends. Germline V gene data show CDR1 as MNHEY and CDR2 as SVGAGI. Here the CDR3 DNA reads TGTGCCAGCATTGGACGGATCTATAATTCACCCCTCCACTTT. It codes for CASIGRIYNSPLHF.

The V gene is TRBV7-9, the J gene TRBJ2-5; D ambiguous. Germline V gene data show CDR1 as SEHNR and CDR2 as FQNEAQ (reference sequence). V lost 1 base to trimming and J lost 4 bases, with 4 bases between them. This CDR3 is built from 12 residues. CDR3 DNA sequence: TGTGCCAGCAGCTTAGAGTCAGAGACCCAGTACTTC. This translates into CASSLESETQYF.

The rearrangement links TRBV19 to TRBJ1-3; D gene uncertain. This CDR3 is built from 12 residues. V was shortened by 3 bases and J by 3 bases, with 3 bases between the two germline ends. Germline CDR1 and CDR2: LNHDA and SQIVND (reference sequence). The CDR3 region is CASSIGGNTIYF. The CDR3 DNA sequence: TGTGCCAGTAGTATCGGTGGAAACACCATATATTTT.

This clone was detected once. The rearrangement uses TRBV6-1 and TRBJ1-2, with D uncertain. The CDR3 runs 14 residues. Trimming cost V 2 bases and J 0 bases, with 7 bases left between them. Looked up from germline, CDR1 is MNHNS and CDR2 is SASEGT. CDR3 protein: CASSENRANYGYTF. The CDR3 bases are TGTGCCAGCAGTGAAAACAGAGCTAACTATGGCTACACCTTC.